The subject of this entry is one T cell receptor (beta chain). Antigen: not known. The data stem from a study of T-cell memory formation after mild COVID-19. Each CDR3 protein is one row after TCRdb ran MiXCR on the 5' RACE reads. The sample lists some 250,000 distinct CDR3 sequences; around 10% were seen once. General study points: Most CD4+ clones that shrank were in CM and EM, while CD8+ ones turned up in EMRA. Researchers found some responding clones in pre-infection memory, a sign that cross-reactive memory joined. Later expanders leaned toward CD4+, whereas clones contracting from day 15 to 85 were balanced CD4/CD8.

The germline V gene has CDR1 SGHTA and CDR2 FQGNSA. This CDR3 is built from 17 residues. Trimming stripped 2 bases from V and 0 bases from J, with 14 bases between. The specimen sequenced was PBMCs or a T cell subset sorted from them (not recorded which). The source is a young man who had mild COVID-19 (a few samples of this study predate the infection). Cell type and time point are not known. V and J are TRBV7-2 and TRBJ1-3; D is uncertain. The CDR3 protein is CASSLNAGLYSGNTIYF. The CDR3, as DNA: TGTGCCAGCAGCTTAAATGCTGGGCTTTACTCTGGAAACACCATATATTTT.